This T cell receptor (beta chain) appears in the sequencing data of a study of radiotherapy plus CTLA-4 blockade in lung cancer. Sequenced by immunoSEQ multiplex PCR; TCRdb stores in-frame clones only, minus some. Of tens of thousands of clones in the sample, roughly 80% were seen once. It was focal radiation plus CTLA-4 blockade with ipilimumab that patients with chemo-refractory metastatic non-small-cell lung cancer received. The ends were cut back, 7 bases at V and 0 bases at J, with 8 bases in the middle. From germline, CDR1 is SQVTM and CDR2 ANQGSEA. The CDR3 extends over 12 amino acids. This chain connects TRBV29-1 to TRBJ2-3; D uncertain. This receptor was taken from a human donor with non-small cell lung cancer who had stable disease on radiotherapy plus ipilimumab. This specimen consisted of peripheral blood, obtained from a patient treated with radiotherapy plus ipilimumab. For the CDR3, the DNA is TGCAGCGCCAACCCGAGCACAGATACGCAGTATTTT. It codes for CSANPSTDTQYF.